Below are 9 T cell receptor beta chains sequenced from a single sample in a study of T cell repertoires in cytomegalovirus infection. TCRdb reanalysed the reads using MiXCR and keeps one entry per CDR3 protein. The sample lists 600,000 to 700,000 distinct CDR3 sequences, 33% occurring once. No antigen has been assigned to these receptors. Material: cultured PBMCs, obtained from culture after CMV antigen stimulation. The receptors were gathered from a human donor in good health (CMV status not recorded). Some clones in this sample may be carry-over from other donors' samples.

The chain has TRBV10-3 and TRBJ2-7, with 11 nucleotides matching TRBD1. V shed 8 bases, J shed 6 bases, and the junction held 0 bases outside the gene matches. The CDR3 extends over 11 amino acids. From germline, CDR1 is ENHRY and CDR2 SYGVKD. CDR3 region: CAIGTGGEQYF. The CDR3 nucleotides read TGTGCCATCGGGACAGGGGGCGAGCAGTACTTC.

The V gene is TRBV19, the J gene TRBJ1-4; 8 bases align to TRBD1. With V trimmed by 5 bases and J by 14 bases, 19 bases remained unmatched. The CDR3 is 16 amino acids. Germline CDR1 reads LNHDA; CDR2 reads SQIVND (reference sequence). CDR3 in amino acids: CASSAPPGTGERWLFF. In DNA form, the CDR3 reads TGTGCCAGTAGTGCGCCTCCCGGGACAGGTGAAAGATGGCTGTTTTTT.

The chain links TRBV20-1 to TRBJ2-3, with 10 bases that match TRBD2. Losses at the gene ends were 2 bases for V and 1 base for J; bases not matched to a gene: 3. Per germline, CDR1 DFQATT and CDR2 SNEGSKA (reference sequence). The CDR3 consists of 15 residues. CDR3 DNA: TGCAGTGCTAGATACGGGACTAGCGGCACAGATACGCAGTATTTT. It encodes CSARYGTSGTDTQYF.

This clonotype was seen only a few times. V usage is TRBV6-1 and J usage is TRBJ1-1; D might be TRBD1 (6 bases). The CDR3 has 12 amino acids. V dropped 7 bases and J dropped 6 bases, with 12 bases sitting between them. In germline, CDR1 is MNHNS, CDR2 SASEGT. Written as DNA, the CDR3 is TGTGCCAGCACAGGGGCTAGCCCTGAAGCTTTCTTT. It yields the protein CASTGASPEAFF.

The genes are TRBV3-1 and TRBJ2-7; D possibly uses TRBD1 or TRBD2 (5 bases each). Germline V CDR1 and CDR2: LGHDT, YNNKEL (reference sequence). The V end lost 1 base, the J end lost 3 bases, and 13 bases lay between the germline ends. The CDR3 spans 15 residues. The CDR3 coding sequence is TGTGCCAGCAGCCAAGGGGGGTCCTTGTTCTACGAGCAGTACTTC. Translated, it gives CASSQGGSLFYEQYF.

The CDR3 spells CASTTSLKGRADTQYF. The CDR3 nucleotides are TGTGCCAGCACTACCAGTCTGAAGGGGAGGGCAGATACGCAGTATTTT. The genes are TRBV12-3 or TRBV12-4 and TRBJ2-3; 7 nucleotides agree with TRBD2. V shed 7 bases, J shed 4 bases, and the junction held 14 bases outside the gene matches. This CDR3 spans 16 amino acids.

Many counts were recorded for this clonotype. The chain is built from TRBV6-1 and TRBJ1-1; no clear D gene. V dropped 4 bases and J dropped 1 base, with 10 bases sitting between them. Germline V gene sequence: CDR1 MNHNS, CDR2 SASEGT. CDR3 length: 14 residues. The CDR3 DNA is TGTGCCAGCAGTGGGCGGGCGAAGAACACTGAAGCTTTCTTT. Protein: CASSGRAKNTEAFF.

This clonotype was seen a handful of times. The DNA of the CDR3 is TGTGCCAGCAGGGTGGACAGGGGAAGCGAAAAACTGTTTTTT. Its protein product is CASRVDRGSEKLFF. The chain joins TRBV12-3 or TRBV12-4 to TRBJ1-4, with 9 bases matching TRBD1. V was clipped by 6 bases and J by 8 bases; unmatched bases: 7. CDR3 length: 14 residues.

J is TRBJ2-1 and V is TRBV14, with 7 bases identical to TRBD2. The V and J ends lost 4 bases and 4 bases, in that order; junction bases with no gene match: 7. Germline CDR1 SGHDN, CDR2 FVKESK. The CDR3 consists of 15 residues. The CDR3 is CASSPLSGEYNEQFF. CDR3 sequence (DNA): TGTGCCAGCAGCCCTTTAAGCGGGGAATACAATGAGCAGTTCTTC.